What follows is one T cell receptor (beta chain) and its context. The data belong to a study of technical replicates of blood from a handful of donors. Germline loops: CDR1 SEHNR, CDR2 FQNEAQ (reference sequence). V was cut by 5 bases and J by 7 bases, with 12 bases left in between. There are 13 residues in the CDR3. The method was immunoSEQ multiplex PCR; TCRdb's version includes in-frame clones alone and lacks a portion of them. The table lists 65,000 to 90,000 clones, just over 85% of them singletons. The rearrangement links TRBV7-9 to TRBJ1-5; no definite D call. This TCR was sampled from a human donor in good health. Some clones in this sample may be carry-over from other donors' samples. Source material: PBMCs. The DNA of the CDR3 is TGTGCCAGCAGCCCAGAGGGAAGGCAGCCCCAGCATTTT. This encodes CASSPEGRQPQHF.